Given below is one T cell receptor (beta chain) in context. The antigen is unknown. These data are taken from a study of T cell responses to AZD1222 COVID-19 vaccine. Looking at the study overall: Second doses that came at about 4 or about 12 weeks were put together. Findings of the study overall: Donors, mostly white British, included more females; clonal diversity was possibly underestimated. Two doses of AZD1222 preceded a rise in Spike-specific TCR breadth and depth. Unmutated variant regions are reportedly the target of nearly half of TCRs that are spike-specific.

Germline V gene sequence: CDR1 SEHNR, CDR2 FQNEAQ (reference sequence). V lost 8 bases to trimming and J lost 5 bases, with 9 bases between them. The CDR3 is made up of 12 amino acids. Assay used: immunoSEQ multiplex PCR; TCRdb lists only in-frame clones, some missing. The sample has under 150,000 clones; approximately 94% are singletons. The rearrangement uses TRBV7-9 and TRBJ2-2, with D perhaps TRBD2 (5 bases). The specimen comprised peripheral blood, sampled on day 0 of AZD1222 vaccination. The TCR sequence derives from an adult in good health. This CDR3 is CASGLNTGELFF. The DNA of the CDR3 is TGTGCCAGCGGACTGAATACCGGGGAGCTGTTTTTT.